The 17 T cell receptor beta chains reported below all come from one sample, sequenced in a study of cytomegalovirus exposure and HLA in healthy donors. Sequenced by immunoSEQ multiplex PCR; TCRdb stores in-frame clones only, minus some. The sample holds around 260,000 clones, roughly 91% seen once. Sample: PBMCs. Receptors originate from a woman in her 30s in good health and CMV-seronegative.

The V call is TRBV28, the J call TRBJ2-7, with unresolved D. The CDR3 covers 13 residues. Germline V gene sequence: CDR1 MDHEN, CDR2 SYDVKM. V lost 7 bases and J lost 4, with 14 bases in between. Here the CDR3 DNA reads TGTGCCAGCAATTCGGGTTCTCGGTACGAGCAGTACTTC. Translated, it gives CASNSGSRYEQYF.

The J gene is TRBJ2-7, the V gene TRBV28; D might be TRBD1 or TRBD2, each matching 6 bases. Trimming stripped 8 bases from V and 2 bases from J, with 16 bases between. CDR1 is MDHEN, CDR2 SYDVKM, per germline. The CDR3 is 14 amino acids. The DNA of the CDR3 is TGTGCCAGCGCTCCACGGGGGCCGACCTACGAGCAGTACTTC. This translates into CASAPRGPTYEQYF.

The CDR3 reads CASSLDRIVGYTF. In DNA form, the CDR3 reads TGTGCCAGCAGCTTGGACAGAATCGTAGGCTACACCTTC. This chain links TRBV11-2 with TRBJ1-2, with D possibly TRBD1 on 6 matching bases. Germline V gene data show CDR1 as SGHAT and CDR2 as FQNNGV. The germline V and J ends were trimmed by 3 bases and 8 bases, with 13 bases remaining between them. The CDR3 extends over 13 amino acids.

The chain recombines TRBV28 with TRBJ2-1; TRBD2 matches 10 bases. Trimming removed 6 bases from V and 4 bases from J; junction bases left unmatched: 3. Germline V lookup: CDR1 MDHEN, CDR2 SYDVKM. This CDR3 comprises 14 residues. The CDR3 loop reads CASRLAGTYNEQFF. The CDR3 nucleotides read TGTGCCAGCAGACTAGCGGGAACTTACAATGAGCAGTTCTTC.

The chain joins TRBV7-2 to TRBJ2-1, with D possibly being TRBD2 (5 bases). The CDR3 sequence is 19 residues long. The germline V gene encodes CDR1 SGHTA and CDR2 FQGNSA. V lost 4 bases and J 4 bases, leaving 26 bases between the germline ends. In DNA form, the CDR3 reads TGTGCCAGCAGCTCCGACGAAGGCGTAGTCGGAGGCCCTTACAATGAGCAGTTCTTC. Amino acid sequence: CASSSDEGVVGGPYNEQFF.

CDR3 in DNA: TGTGCCAGCAGCGCCGGACAGGTCTCCTACGAGCAGTACTTC. Translated, it gives CASSAGQVSYEQYF. The chain couples TRBV9 to TRBJ2-7; 7 bases are shared with TRBD1. CDR3 length: 14 amino acids. Germline loops: CDR1 SGDLS, CDR2 YYNGEE. Trimming cost V 3 bases and J 0 bases; bases outside gene matches: 3.

This clone was picked up one time. The CDR3 DNA reads as TGTGCCAGCCGCAGGGTTAACACAGATACGCAGTATTTT. Translated: CASRRVNTDTQYF. The chain couples TRBV28 to TRBJ2-3, with D possibly TRBD1 on 5 matching bases. CDR3 size: 13 residues. The V end lost 8 bases, the J end lost 2 bases, and 11 bases lay between the germline ends. CDR1 and CDR2 from the germline V gene are MDHEN and SYDVKM. Using reference TRBV28 and TRBJ2-3 for the parts outside the CDR3, the full variable domain is DVKVTQSSRYLVKRTGEKVFLECVQDMDHENMFWYRQDPGLGLRLIYFSYDVKMKEKGDIPEGYSVSREKKERFSLILESASTNQTSMYLCASRRVNTDTQYFGPGTRLTVL.

The genes are TRBV11-3 and TRBJ2-7; 7 positions match TRBD2. Per the germline V gene, CDR1 is SGHNT and CDR2 is YENEEA. The CDR3 is 13 amino acids. Losses at the gene ends were 5 bases for V and 2 bases for J; bases not matched to a gene: 3. The CDR3 sequence is CASSGRDTYEQYF. The DNA for the CDR3 is TGTGCCAGCAGCGGGAGGGATACCTACGAGCAGTACTTC. Full variable domain (rest looked up from reference TRBV11-3 and TRBJ2-7): EAGVVQSPRYKIIEKKQPVAFWCNPISGHNTLYWYLQNLGQGPELLIRYENEEAVDDSQLPKDRFSAERLKGVDSTLKIQPAELGDSAVYLCASSGRDTYEQYFGPGTRLTVT.

V gene TRBV7-2 combines with J gene TRBJ2-5, with D unclear. Trimming removed 3 bases from V and 2 bases from J, with 10 bases in between. CDR1 is SGHTA, CDR2 FQGNSA, per germline. The CDR3 sequence is 14 residues long. The CDR3 DNA reads as TGTGCCAGCAGCTTGTTGGACGGACAAGAGACCCAGTACTTC. Translation: CASSLLDGQETQYF.

The chain combines TRBV10-3 with TRBJ1-5; TRBD1 matches at 7 bases. The CDR3 sequence is 16 residues long. The V and J ends lost 0 bases and 1 base, in that order; junction bases with no gene match: 3. CDR1 is ENHRY, CDR2 SYGVKD, per germline. CDR3 sequence reads: CAISESTGRSNQPQHF. Here the CDR3 DNA reads TGTGCCATCAGTGAGTCGACAGGGAGGAGCAATCAGCCCCAGCATTTT.

In its sample, this clone was seen once. The rearrangement joins TRBV4-1 to TRBJ2-6; D remains ambiguous. The CDR3 has 15 amino acids. CDR1 MGHRA and CDR2 YSYEKL come from the germline V gene. V shed 4 bases and J shed 3 bases, with 10 bases lying between them. This CDR3 reads CASSLENDGANVLTF. The DNA for the CDR3 is TGCGCCAGCAGCCTAGAGAATGATGGGGCCAACGTCCTGACTTTC.

The chain carries TRBV27 and TRBJ1-5, with a possible D match to TRBD1 (6 bases). V lost 6 bases and J 3 bases, leaving 15 bases between the germline ends. Germline CDR1 and CDR2: MNHEY and SMNVEV (reference sequence). The CDR3 covers 15 residues. CDR3 protein: CASRSGQTTNQPQHF. CDR3 sequence (DNA): TGTGCCAGCAGATCCGGACAGACGACCAATCAGCCCCAGCATTTT.

V usage is TRBV11-2 and J usage is TRBJ1-2, with 9 bases matching TRBD1. The V gene's germline CDR1 is SGHAT and CDR2 FQNNGV. J lost 2 bases, V lost 5 bases, and 9 bases had no gene match. CDR3 length: 16 residues. The CDR3 here is CASSRVGTGLNYGYTF. The CDR3 DNA follows: TGTGCCAGCAGCCGGGTTGGGACAGGGTTGAACTATGGCTACACCTTC.

The V call is TRBV30, the J call TRBJ1-2; 11 bases map to TRBD1. This CDR3 has 15 amino acids. Germline-derived CDR1 and CDR2 are GTSNPN and SVGIG (reference sequence). V lost 7 bases to trimming and J lost 4 bases; unmatched junction nucleotides: 11. DNA for the CDR3: TGTGCCTCTAACATTAGGACAGGGGGCCCCTATGGCTACACCTTC. Protein: CASNIRTGGPYGYTF.

In regard to this clone: This sample also contains other DNA sequences that code for the same CDR3. The DNA of the CDR3 is TGTGCCAGCAGCGTAGAACTAGCGGGATACAATGAGCAGTTCTTC. This gives the protein CASSVELAGYNEQFF. V is TRBV9 and J is TRBJ2-1; 10 bases are shared with TRBD2. CDR3 size: 15 residues. Trimming removed 0 bases from V and 4 bases from J; junction bases left unmatched: 1. Germline lookup yields CDR1 SGDLS and CDR2 YYNGEE.

The V call is TRBV29-1, the J call TRBJ2-2; D ambiguous. Trimming pared 5 bases from V and 6 bases from J, leaving 10 bases between. CDR3 size: 12 residues. Germline assignment: CDR1 SQVTM and CDR2 ANQGSEA. As DNA, the CDR3 is TGCAGCGTTAAGCCGGGTTCCGGGGAGCTGTTTTTT. Translating it yields CSVKPGSGELFF.

The genes are TRBV7-9 and TRBJ2-5; 9 nucleotides align to TRBD1. Germline lookup yields CDR1 SEHNR and CDR2 FQNEAQ (reference sequence). Trimming took 5 bases from V and 4 from J; bases not matched to a gene: 5. The CDR3 length is 14 residues. The CDR3 loop is CASSQTGGRETQYF. CDR3 nucleotides: TGTGCCAGCAGCCAAACAGGGGGCAGAGAGACCCAGTACTTC.